This entry describes one T cell receptor (beta chain). Looked up from germline, CDR1 is MNHNY and CDR2 is SVGAGI (reference sequence). The CDR3 has 13 residues. The V gene lost 8 bases and the J gene lost 0 bases, with 10 bases spanning the gap. Here immunoSEQ multiplex PCR was the method, and the copy in TCRdb shows in-frame clones only, minus some. The sample contains more than 60,000 clones, approximately 85% of which appear only once. The sample originates from a study of blood T cell repertoires in COVID-19. This rearrangement joins TRBV6-6 to TRBJ1-1; D gene ambiguous. This TCR derives from a human donor in a cohort sampled during active COVID-19. The material sequenced was peripheral blood. The CDR3 region is CASAYEVNTEAFF. The DNA of the CDR3 is TGTGCCAGCGCCTACGAGGTGAACACTGAAGCTTTCTTT.